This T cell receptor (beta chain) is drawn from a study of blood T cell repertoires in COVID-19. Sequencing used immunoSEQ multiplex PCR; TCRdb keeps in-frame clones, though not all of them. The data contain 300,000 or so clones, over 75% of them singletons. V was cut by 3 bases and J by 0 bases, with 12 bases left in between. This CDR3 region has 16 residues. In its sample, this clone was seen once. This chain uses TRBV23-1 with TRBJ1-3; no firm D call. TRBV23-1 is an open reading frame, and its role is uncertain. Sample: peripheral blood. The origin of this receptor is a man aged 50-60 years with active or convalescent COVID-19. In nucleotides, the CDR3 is TGCGCCAGCAGTCACGTTTCTATAAGCTCTGGAAACACCATATATTTT. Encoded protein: CASSHVSISSGNTIYF.